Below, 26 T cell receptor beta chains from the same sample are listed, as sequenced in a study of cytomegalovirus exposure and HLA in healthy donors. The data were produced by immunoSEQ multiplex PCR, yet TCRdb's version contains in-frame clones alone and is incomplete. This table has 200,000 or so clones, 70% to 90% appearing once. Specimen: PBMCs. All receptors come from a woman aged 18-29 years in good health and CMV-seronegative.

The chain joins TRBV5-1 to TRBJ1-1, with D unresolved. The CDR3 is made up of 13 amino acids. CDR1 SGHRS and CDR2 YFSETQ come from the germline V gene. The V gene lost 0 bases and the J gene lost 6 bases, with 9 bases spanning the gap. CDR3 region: CASSLVTASEAFF. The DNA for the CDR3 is TGCGCCAGCAGCTTGGTGACTGCTTCTGAAGCTTTCTTT.

CDR3 bases: TGTGCCAGCATCGCCGCAGGGGGAAATAATGGCTACACCTTC. Translation: CASIAAGGNNGYTF. V and J are TRBV28 and TRBJ1-2, with TRBD1 matching over 7 bases. Per the germline V gene, CDR1 is MDHEN and CDR2 is SYDVKM. The CDR3 has 14 amino acids. Trimming removed 7 bases from V and 6 bases from J; junction bases left unmatched: 11.

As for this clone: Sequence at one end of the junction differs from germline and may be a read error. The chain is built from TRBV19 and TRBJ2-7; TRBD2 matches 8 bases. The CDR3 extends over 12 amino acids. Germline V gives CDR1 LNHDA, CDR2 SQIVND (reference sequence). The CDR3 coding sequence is TGTGCCAGTAGAGGGAACTCCGGGACTAGGTCATTC. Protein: CASRGNSGTRSF.

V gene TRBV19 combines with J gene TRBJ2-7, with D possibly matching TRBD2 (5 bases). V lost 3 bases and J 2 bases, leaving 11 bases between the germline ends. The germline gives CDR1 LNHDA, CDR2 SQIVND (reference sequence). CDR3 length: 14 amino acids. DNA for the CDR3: TGTGCCAGTAGTATTTCCGGGATGGCCTACGAGCAGTACTTC. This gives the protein CASSISGMAYEQYF.

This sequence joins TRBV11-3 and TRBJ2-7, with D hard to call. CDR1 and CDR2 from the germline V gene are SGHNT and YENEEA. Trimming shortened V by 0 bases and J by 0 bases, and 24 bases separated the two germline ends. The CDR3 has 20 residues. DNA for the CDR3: TGTGCCAGCAGCTTAGAGGTTCGGTCTTCCCTCCTTTTAAGCTCCTACGAGCAGTACTTC. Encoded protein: CASSLEVRSSLLLSSYEQYF.

The CDR3 reads CASSYSSGQGVAFF. CDR3 coding DNA: TGTGCCAGCAGTTACTCGTCGGGACAGGGCGTAGCTTTCTTT. This rearrangement joins TRBV6-5 to TRBJ1-1; 9 nucleotides align to TRBD1. The CDR3 consists of 14 residues. The germline V gene has CDR1 MNHEY and CDR2 SVGAGI. Trimming took 0 bases from V and 10 from J; bases not matched to a gene: 6.

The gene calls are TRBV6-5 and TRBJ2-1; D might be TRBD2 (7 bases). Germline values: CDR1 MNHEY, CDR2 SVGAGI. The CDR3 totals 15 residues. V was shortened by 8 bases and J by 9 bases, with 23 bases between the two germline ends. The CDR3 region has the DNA TGTGCCAGCTCTGAGGGGGGGGAGGTCTCTGTTGAGCAGTTCTTC. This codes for CASSEGGEVSVEQFF.

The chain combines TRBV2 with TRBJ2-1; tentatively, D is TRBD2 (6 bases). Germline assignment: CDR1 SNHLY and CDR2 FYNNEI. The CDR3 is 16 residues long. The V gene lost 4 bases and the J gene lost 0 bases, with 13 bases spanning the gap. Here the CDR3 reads CASSALVADSYNEQFF. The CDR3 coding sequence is TGTGCCAGCAGTGCCCTCGTAGCGGACTCCTACAATGAGCAGTTCTTC.

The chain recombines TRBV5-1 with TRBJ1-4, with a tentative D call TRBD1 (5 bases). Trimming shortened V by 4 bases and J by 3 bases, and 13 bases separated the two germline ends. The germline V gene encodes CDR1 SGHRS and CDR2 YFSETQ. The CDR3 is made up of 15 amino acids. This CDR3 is CASSGGVGSNEKLFF. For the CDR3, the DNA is TGCGCCAGCAGCGGAGGGGTAGGGTCTAATGAAAAACTGTTTTTT.

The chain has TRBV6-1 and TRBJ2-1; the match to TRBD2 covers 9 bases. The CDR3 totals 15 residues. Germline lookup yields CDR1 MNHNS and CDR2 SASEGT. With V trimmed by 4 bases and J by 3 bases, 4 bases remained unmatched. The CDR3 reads CASSVREGLYNEQFF. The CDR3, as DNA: TGTGCCAGCAGTGTGCGGGAGGGTCTCTACAATGAGCAGTTCTTC.

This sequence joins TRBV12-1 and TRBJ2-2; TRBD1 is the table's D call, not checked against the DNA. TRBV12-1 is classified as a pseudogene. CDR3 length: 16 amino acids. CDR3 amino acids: CASSPRGTGNTGELFF. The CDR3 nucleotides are TGTGCCAGCAGCCCCAGGGGGACAGGGAACACCGGGGAGCTGTTTTTT.

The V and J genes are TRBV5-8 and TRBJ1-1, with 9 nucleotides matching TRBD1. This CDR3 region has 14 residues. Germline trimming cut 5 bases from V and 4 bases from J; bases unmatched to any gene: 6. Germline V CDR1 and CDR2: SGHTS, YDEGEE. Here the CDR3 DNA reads TGTGCCAGCAGTCTACAGGGGGCAATCACTGAAGCTTTCTTT. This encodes CASSLQGAITEAFF.

The CDR3 DNA is TGTGCCAGCAGTTTCTTTGGGGCTGGCACAGATACGCAGTATTTT. Its protein product is CASSFFGAGTDTQYF. The chain employs TRBV27 and TRBJ2-3, with D possibly TRBD1 on 5 matching bases. Germline V lookup: CDR1 MNHEY, CDR2 SMNVEV (reference sequence). Trimming stripped 3 bases from V and 1 base from J, with 11 bases between. There are 15 residues in the CDR3.

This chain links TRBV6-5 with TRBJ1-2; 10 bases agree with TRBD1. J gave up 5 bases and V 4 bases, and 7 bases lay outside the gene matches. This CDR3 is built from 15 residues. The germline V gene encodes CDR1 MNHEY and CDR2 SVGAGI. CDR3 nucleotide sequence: TGTGCCAGCAGTTCTCCCGGGACAGGGGTTTATGGCTACACCTTC. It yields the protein CASSSPGTGVYGYTF.

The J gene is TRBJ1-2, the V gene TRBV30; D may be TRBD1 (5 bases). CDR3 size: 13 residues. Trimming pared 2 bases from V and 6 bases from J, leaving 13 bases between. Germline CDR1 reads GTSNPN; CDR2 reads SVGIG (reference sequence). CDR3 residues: CAWSRWGDDGYTF. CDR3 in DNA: TGTGCCTGGAGTAGATGGGGGGATGATGGCTACACCTTC. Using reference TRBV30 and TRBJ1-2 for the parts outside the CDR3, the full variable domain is SQTIHQWPATLVQPVGSPLSLECTVEGTSNPNLYWYRQAAGRGLQLLFYSVGIGQISSEVPQNLSASRPQDRQFILSSKKLLLSDSGFYLCAWSRWGDDGYTFGSGTRLTVV.

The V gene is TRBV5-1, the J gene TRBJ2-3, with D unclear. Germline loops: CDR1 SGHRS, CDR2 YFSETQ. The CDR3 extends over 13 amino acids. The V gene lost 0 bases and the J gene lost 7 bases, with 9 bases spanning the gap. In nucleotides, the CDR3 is TGCGCCAGCAGCTTGGATAGTGTGTATACGCAGTATTTT. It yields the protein CASSLDSVYTQYF.

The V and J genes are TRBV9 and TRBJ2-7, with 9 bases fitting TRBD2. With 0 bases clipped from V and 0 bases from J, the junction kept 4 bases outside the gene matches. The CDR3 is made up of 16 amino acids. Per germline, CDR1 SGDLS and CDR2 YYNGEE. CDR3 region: CASSVGLAGHSYEQYF. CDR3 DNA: TGTGCCAGCAGCGTAGGGCTAGCGGGGCACTCCTACGAGCAGTACTTC.

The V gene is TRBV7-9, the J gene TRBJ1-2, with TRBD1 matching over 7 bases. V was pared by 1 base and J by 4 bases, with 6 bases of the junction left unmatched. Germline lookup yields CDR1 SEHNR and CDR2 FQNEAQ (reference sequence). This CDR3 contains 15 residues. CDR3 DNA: TGTGCCAGCAGCTTAGGGACAGGCAGAACCTATGGCTACACCTTC. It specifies CASSLGTGRTYGYTF.

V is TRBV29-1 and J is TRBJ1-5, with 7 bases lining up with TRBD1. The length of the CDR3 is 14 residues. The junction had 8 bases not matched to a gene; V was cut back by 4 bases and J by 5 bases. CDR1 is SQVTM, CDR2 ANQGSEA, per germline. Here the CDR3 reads CSVVLDRLDQPQHF. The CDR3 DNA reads TGCAGCGTTGTCCTGGACAGGTTGGATCAGCCCCAGCATTTT.

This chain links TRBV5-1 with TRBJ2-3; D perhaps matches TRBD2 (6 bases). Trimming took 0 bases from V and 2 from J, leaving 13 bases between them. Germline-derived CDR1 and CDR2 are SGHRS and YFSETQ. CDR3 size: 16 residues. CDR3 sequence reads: CASSLGAGLDTDTQYF. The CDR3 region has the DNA TGCGCCAGCAGCTTGGGGGCGGGACTGGACACAGATACGCAGTATTTT.

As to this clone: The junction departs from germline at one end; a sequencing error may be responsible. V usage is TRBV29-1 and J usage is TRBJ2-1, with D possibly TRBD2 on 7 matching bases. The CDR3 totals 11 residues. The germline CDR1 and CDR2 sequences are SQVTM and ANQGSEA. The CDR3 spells CSVPSKGGAVF. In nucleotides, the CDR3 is TGCAGCGTTCCATCAAAGGGGGGGGCGGTCTTC.

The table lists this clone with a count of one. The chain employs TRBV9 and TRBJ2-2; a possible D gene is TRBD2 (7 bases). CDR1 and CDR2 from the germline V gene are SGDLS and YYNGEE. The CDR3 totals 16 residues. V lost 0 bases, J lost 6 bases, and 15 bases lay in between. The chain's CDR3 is CASSVGSWGGPGELFF. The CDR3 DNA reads TGTGCCAGCAGCGTAGGTTCTTGGGGGGGCCCCGGGGAGCTGTTTTTT.

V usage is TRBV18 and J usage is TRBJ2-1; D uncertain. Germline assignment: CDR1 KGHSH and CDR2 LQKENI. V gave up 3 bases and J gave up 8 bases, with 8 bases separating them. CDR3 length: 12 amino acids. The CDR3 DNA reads TGTGCCAGCTCACCGAGGCAACATGAGCAGTTCTTC. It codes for CASSPRQHEQFF.

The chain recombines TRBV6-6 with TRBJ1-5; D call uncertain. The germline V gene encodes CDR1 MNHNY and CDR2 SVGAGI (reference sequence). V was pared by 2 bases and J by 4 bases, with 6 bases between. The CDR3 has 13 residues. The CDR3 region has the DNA TGTGCCAGCAGTTACCGGGGAAATCAGCCCCAGCATTTT. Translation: CASSYRGNQPQHF.

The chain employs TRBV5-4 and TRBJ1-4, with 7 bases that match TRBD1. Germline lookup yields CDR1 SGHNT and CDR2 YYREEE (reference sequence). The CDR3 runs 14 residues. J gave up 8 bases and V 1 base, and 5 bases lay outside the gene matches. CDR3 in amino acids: CASSLKQGNEKLFF. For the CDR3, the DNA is TGTGCCAGCAGCTTGAAACAGGGGAACGAAAAACTGTTTTTT. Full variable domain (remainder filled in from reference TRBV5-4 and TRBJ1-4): ETGVTQSPTHLIKTRGQQVTLRCSSQSGHNTVSWYQQALGQGPQFIFQYYREEENGRGNFPPRFSGLQFPNYSSELNVNALELDDSALYLCASSLKQGNEKLFFGSGTQLSVL.

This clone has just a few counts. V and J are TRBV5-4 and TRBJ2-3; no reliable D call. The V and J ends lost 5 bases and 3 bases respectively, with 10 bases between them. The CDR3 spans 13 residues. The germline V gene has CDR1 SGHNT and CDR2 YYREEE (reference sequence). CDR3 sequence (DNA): TGTGCCAGCAGACCGTCACGGACAGATACGCAGTATTTT. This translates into CASRPSRTDTQYF.